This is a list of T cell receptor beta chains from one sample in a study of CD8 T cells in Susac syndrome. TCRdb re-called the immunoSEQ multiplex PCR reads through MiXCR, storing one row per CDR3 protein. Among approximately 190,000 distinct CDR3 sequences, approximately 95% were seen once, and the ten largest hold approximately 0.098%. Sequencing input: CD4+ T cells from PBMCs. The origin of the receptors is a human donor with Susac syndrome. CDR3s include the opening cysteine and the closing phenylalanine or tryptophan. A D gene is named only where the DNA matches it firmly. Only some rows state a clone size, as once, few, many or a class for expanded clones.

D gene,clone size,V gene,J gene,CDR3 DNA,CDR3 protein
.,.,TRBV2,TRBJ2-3,TGTGCCAGCAGCTCCCGCTATGGAACAGATACGCAGTATTTT,CASSSRYGTDTQYF
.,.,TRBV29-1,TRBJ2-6,TGCAGCGCCGCAGGGACTGGGGCCAACGTCCTGACTTTC,CSAAGTGANVLTF
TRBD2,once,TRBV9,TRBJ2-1,TGTGCCAGCAGCTTCCGGGAGGGGGGCCGAGAGCAGTTCTTC,CASSFREGGREQFF
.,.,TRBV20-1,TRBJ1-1,TGCAGTGCTCCCGGACAGTTCACTGAAGCTTTCTTT,CSAPGQFTEAFF
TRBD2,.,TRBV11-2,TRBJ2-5,TGTGCCAGCAGCCTCTCTAGCGGGGGGATACAAGAGACCCAGTACTTC,CASSLSSGGIQETQYF
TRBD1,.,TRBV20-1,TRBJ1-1,TGCAGTGCTAGAGACCCCGGGACAGGGGGCGCGGTCACTGAAGCTTTCTTT,CSARDPGTGGAVTEAFF
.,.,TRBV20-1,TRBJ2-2,TGCAGTGCTAGGATCATAGGGGTTAGCACCGGGGAGCTGTTTTTT,CSARIIGVSTGELFF
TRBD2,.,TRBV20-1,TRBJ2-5,TGCAGTGCAACCCACGGCGGGCGGGGGACGAGGACCCAGTACTTC,CSATHGGRGTRTQYF
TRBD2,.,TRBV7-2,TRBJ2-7,TGTGCCAGCAGCTTTTCCGGGACTAGCGGGGCCGGGGAGCAGTACTTC,CASSFSGTSGAGEQYF
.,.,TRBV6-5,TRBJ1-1,TGTGCCAGCAGTGTTCCGGGGAAAGCTTTCTTT,CASSVPGKAFF
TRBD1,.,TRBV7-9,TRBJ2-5,TGTGCCAGCAGCGCCCGGACAGGGGTTCTGCAGACCCAGTACTTC,CASSARTGVLQTQYF
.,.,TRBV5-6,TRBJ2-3,TGTGCCAGCGGGATTAGCACAGATACGCAGTATTTT,CASGISTDTQYF
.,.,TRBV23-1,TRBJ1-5,TGCGCCAGCAGCCTTCGGGGATCAAGGAACAGGGATTTTCTTCAGCCCCAGCATTTT,CASSLRGSRNRDFLQPQHF
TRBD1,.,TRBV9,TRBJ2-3,TGTGCCAGCAGCCTCCCCGGGACAGGGTACGATACGCAGTATTTT,CASSLPGTGYDTQYF
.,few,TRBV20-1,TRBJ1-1,TGCAGTGCTAGAGCTAGGGGATCCACTGAAGCTTTCTTT,CSARARGSTEAFF
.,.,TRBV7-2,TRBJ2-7,TGTGCCAGCAGCAAAGCCTACGAGCAGTACTTC,CASSKAYEQYF
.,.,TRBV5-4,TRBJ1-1,TGTGCCAGCAGCTTGATGGGGGGCCCTAGGAACACTGAAGCTTTCTTT,CASSLMGGPRNTEAFF
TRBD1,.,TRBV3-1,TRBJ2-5,TGTGCCAGCAGCCAAGCCTACCGGACAGGAAGCCAGTACTTC,CASSQAYRTGSQYF
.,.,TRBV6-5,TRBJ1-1,TGTGCCAGCAGTTATGCGGGGGGGGTGAACACTGAAGCTTTCTTT,CASSYAGGVNTEAFF
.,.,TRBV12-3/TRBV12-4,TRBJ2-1,TGTGCCAGCAGTTTACTGGGTCTTCGTTTCTTC,CASSLLGLRFF
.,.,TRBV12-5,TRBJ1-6,TGTGCTAGTGGTTTGGACCCGGGACGGCATAATTCACCCCTCCACTTT,CASGLDPGRHNSPLHF
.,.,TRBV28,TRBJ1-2,TGTGCCAGCAGTTCCTCCAGGGCTGGCTACACCTTC,CASSSSRAGYTF
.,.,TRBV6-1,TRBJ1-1,TGTGCCAGCAGTGTTAACCGCTACACTGAAGCTTTCTTT,CASSVNRYTEAFF
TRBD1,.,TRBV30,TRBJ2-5,TGTGCCTGGAGCACCGGGACAGCTATAGAGACCCAGTACTTC,CAWSTGTAIETQYF
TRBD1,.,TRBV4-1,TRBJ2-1,TGCGCCAGCAGCGACCGGACAGGGGGTTCCTACAATGAGCAGTTCTTC,CASSDRTGGSYNEQFF
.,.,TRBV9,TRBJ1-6,TGTGCCAGCAGCGTAGCCGGTCAGAATAATTCACCCCTCCACTTT,CASSVAGQNNSPLHF
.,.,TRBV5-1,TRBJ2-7,TGCGCCAGCAGCTTGGGTCTTGGTACCTACGAGCAGTACTTC,CASSLGLGTYEQYF
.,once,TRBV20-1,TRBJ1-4,TGCAGTGCCCAAAGGGCGGCACTGAGTAATGAAAAACTGTTTTTT,CSAQRAALSNEKLFF
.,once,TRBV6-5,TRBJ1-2,TGTGCCAGCAGTTACTCAAGGCAGACTGGCTACACCTTC,CASSYSRQTGYTF
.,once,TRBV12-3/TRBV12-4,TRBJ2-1,TGTGCCAGCAGCCAAGGAGAGGGTGAGCAGTTCTTC,CASSQGEGEQFF
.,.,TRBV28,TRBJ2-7,TGTGCCAGCAGTTTACCGGGCGAGCAGTACTTC,CASSLPGEQYF
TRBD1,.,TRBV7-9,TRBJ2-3,TGTGCCAGCAGCTCAGACAGGGGCCGCACAGATACGCAGTATTTT,CASSSDRGRTDTQYF
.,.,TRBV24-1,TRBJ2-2,TGTGCCACCCAAGACCCCGGGGGGCGAAGGGAGCTGTTTTTT,CATQDPGGRRELFF
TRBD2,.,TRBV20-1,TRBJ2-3,TGCAGTGCTAGGGCCGGACTAGCGGGTTTCACAGATACGCAGTATTTT,CSARAGLAGFTDTQYF
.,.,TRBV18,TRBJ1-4,TGTGCCAGCTCACCTACTAAGGAAAAACTGTTTTTT,CASSPTKEKLFF
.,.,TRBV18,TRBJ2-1,TGTGCCAGCTCCTATGACGGGAATGAGCAGTTCTTC,CASSYDGNEQFF
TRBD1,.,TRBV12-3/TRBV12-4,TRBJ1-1,TGTGCCAGCAGTTTCGGTCCAAGGGGACAGAAATACACTGAAGCTTTCTTT,CASSFGPRGQKYTEAFF
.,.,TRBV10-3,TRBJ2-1,TGTGCCATCAGTGATCGAGGGGGAGACTCCTACAATGAGCAGTTCTTC,CAISDRGGDSYNEQFF
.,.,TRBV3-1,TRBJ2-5,TGTGCCAGCAGCCAAGATGCCGGGACCGCCTGGTACTTC,CASSQDAGTAWYF
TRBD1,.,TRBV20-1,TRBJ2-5,TGCAGTGCTTGCCGGACAGGGGGCATTGGAGAGACCCAGTACTTC,CSACRTGGIGETQYF
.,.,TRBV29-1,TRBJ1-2,TGCAGCGCGCTACAGGCAGACTATGGCTACACCTTC,CSALQADYGYTF
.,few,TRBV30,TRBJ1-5,TGTGCCTGGAGTGCCCCTGGGGAGCAGCCCCAGCATTTT,CAWSAPGEQPQHF
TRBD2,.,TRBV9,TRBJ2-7,TGTGCCAGCAGCGTCATAGCGGGGGACCACGAGCAGTACTTC,CASSVIAGDHEQYF
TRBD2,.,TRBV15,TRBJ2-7,TGTGCCACCAGCGGGGAGGGTCGTGGGTTTGACGAGCAGTACTTC,CATSGEGRGFDEQYF
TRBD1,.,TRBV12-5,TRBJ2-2,TGTGCTAGTCGCTGGACAGGGGACACCGGGGAGCTGTTTTTT,CASRWTGDTGELFF
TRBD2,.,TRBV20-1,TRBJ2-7,TGCAGTGCTCTAATGGGGGGGTACGAGCAGTACTTC,CSALMGGYEQYF
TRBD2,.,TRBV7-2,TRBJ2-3,TGTGCCAGCAGCCAGGGACTAGCGGGGGGTCAAGATACGCAGTATTTT,CASSQGLAGGQDTQYF
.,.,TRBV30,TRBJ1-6,TGTGCCTGTCGGACGGACTTTGGGGATTCACCCCTCCACTTT,CACRTDFGDSPLHF
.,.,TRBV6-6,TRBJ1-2,TGTGCCAGCACCTTACCCAGGGATGGCTACACCTTC,CASTLPRDGYTF
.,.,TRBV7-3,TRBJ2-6,TGTGCCAGCAGCCCTGGTAGCTACTCTGGGGCCAACGTCCTGACTTTC,CASSPGSYSGANVLTF
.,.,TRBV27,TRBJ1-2,TGTGCCAGCAGTTTATTTGGGGCCTCCGGGGGCTATGGCTACACCTTC,CASSLFGASGGYGYTF
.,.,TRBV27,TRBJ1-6,TGTGCCAGCAGTCCCCTCCCGGAGGTGGGGGGTAATTCACCCCTCCACTTT,CASSPLPEVGGNSPLHF
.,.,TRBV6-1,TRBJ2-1,TGTGCCAGCACGACGTACAATGAGCAGTTCTTC,CASTTYNEQFF
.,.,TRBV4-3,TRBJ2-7,TGCGCCAGCAGCCAAGATTGGTCAGGGGCCAAGCAGTACTTC,CASSQDWSGAKQYF
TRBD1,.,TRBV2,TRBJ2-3,TGTGCCACTCAGCACGGACAGGGGATCGCTAGCACAGATACGCAGTATTTT,CATQHGQGIASTDTQYF
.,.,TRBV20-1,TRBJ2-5,TGCAGTGCGTCGGGCCCTAACCAAGAGACCCAGTACTTC,CSASGPNQETQYF
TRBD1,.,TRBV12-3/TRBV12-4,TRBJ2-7,TGTGCCAGCAGTCCCGCCGGGACAGGGCGCCGCGAGCAGTACTTC,CASSPAGTGRREQYF
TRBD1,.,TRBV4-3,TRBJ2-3,TGCGCCAGCAGCCAAGAGGGTAGACAGGGTTTCTCTGATACGCAGTATTTT,CASSQEGRQGFSDTQYF
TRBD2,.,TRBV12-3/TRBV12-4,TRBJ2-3,TGTGCCAGCAGCCGCGGGGGTTACACAGATACGCAGTATTTT,CASSRGGYTDTQYF